These T cell receptor beta chains were read from a single sample in a study of cytomegalovirus exposure and HLA in healthy donors. The data were produced by immunoSEQ multiplex PCR, yet TCRdb's version contains in-frame clones alone and is incomplete. Here the sample spans 110,000 to 150,000 clones, around 79% being singletons. The specimen sequenced was PBMCs. These receptors originate from a female donor in good health and CMV-seronegative. CDR3s include the opening cysteine and the closing phenylalanine or tryptophan. A D gene is named only where the DNA matches it firmly. Only part of the rows carry a size: once, few, many, or a class if the clone is expanded.

J	size	V	length	D	DNA	CDR3
TRBJ2-1	.	TRBV2	15	TRBD2	TGTGCCAGCAGTGAAGCCGGGAGGGACCCCGGTGAGCAGTTCTTC	CASSEAGRDPGEQFF
TRBJ2-5	.	TRBV5-8	16	TRBD1	TGTGCCAGCAGCTTTCTTCCGGGACAGGTGGTGGAGACCCAGTACTTC	CASSFLPGQVVETQYF
TRBJ2-6	.	TRBV6-1	20	.	TGTGCCAGCAGTGAAGTGCGGCGAGCTGTTCCTTCCTCTGGGGCCAACGTCCTGACTTTC	CASSEVRRAVPSSGANVLTF
TRBJ2-7	.	TRBV7-2	14	.	TGTGCCAGCAGCTTATGGGACAAGCCCTACGAGCAGTACTTC	CASSLWDKPYEQYF
TRBJ2-1	few	TRBV6-4	14	.	TGTGCCAGCAGTGACTCGGGGGCTAGTCATGAGCAGTTCTTC	CASSDSGASHEQFF
TRBJ2-1	.	TRBV10-1	16	TRBD2	TGCGCCAGCAGTGGAGCCTTAGCGGGAGCACAGAATGAGCAGTTCTTC	CASSGALAGAQNEQFF
TRBJ2-1	.	TRBV11-1	11	TRBD2	TGTGCCAGCAGTTTCCGGGGGGGCCAGTTCTTC	CASSFRGGQFF
TRBJ2-7	.	TRBV4-1	16	TRBD2	TGCGCCAGCAGCCAGGGGGGGACTAGCGGGGGGATCGAGCAGTACTTC	CASSQGGTSGGIEQYF
TRBJ2-2	.	TRBV4-1	17	TRBD1	TGCGCCAGCAGCCAGAACAGGGGATTTGGGAACACCGGGGAGCTGTTTTTT	CASSQNRGFGNTGELFF
TRBJ2-5	.	TRBV7-8	17	TRBD1	TGTGCCAGCAGCCACCTAGGGGGACAGGGGGCAGGAGAGACCCAGTACTTC	CASSHLGGQGAGETQYF
TRBJ2-7	few	TRBV6-6	12	.	TGTGCCAGCAGCGAACAGGGATACGAGCAGTACTTC	CASSEQGYEQYF
TRBJ1-2	few	TRBV6-1	13	.	TGTGCCAGCAGTGAAGTGGGGGGCTATGGCTACACCTTC	CASSEVGGYGYTF
TRBJ2-1	.	TRBV9	14	TRBD2	TGTGCCAGCAGTGCTAGCGGGAGGGCGGGTGAGCAGTTCTTC	CASSASGRAGEQFF
TRBJ2-1	.	TRBV19	15	.	TGTGCCAGTAGAGTAGCGGAGACGGGCAACAATGAGCAGTTCTTC	CASRVAETGNNEQFF
TRBJ2-7	.	TRBV6-6	15	TRBD1	TGTGCCAGCAGTTACCCGGGACAGGGAGTTTACGAGCAGTACTTC	CASSYPGQGVYEQYF
TRBJ2-1	.	TRBV10-2	13	.	TGCGCCACTGGGTTTGGGCCCGCCGATGAGCAGTTCTTC	CATGFGPADEQFF
TRBJ2-2	.	TRBV5-1	17	TRBD2	TGCGCCAGCAGCTTGGTCGTTAGCGGGATGAACACCGGGGAGCTGTTTTTT	CASSLVVSGMNTGELFF
TRBJ2-7	.	TRBV7-2	16	.	TGTGCCAGCAGCTTAGAATCCACAGGGACGTCCCGCGAGCAGTACTTC	CASSLESTGTSREQYF
TRBJ2-3	.	TRBV19	16	TRBD2	TGTGCCAGTAGTATCCTGACTAGCGGTTCCACAGATACGCAGTATTTT	CASSILTSGSTDTQYF
TRBJ1-5	.	TRBV7-2	15	TRBD1	TGTGCCAGCAGCTTTTCAGGGGGCAAGGATCAGCCCCAGCATTTT	CASSFSGGKDQPQHF
TRBJ2-1	.	TRBV4-3	16	TRBD2	TGCGCCAGCAGCCAAAACCCCGGACTAGCGGGGGTTGAGCAGTTCTTC	CASSQNPGLAGVEQFF
TRBJ1-5	.	TRBV5-8	18	.	TGTGCCAGCAGCTCGTGGCCCCCGATGGAAGGGGCCGTCGGGCCCCAGCATTTT	CASSSWPPMEGAVGPQHF
TRBJ1-5	.	TRBV5-6	17	TRBD1	TGTGCCAGCAGCTACTATCGGGACAGGGGTCGAAATCAGCCCCAGCATTTT	CASSYYRDRGRNQPQHF
TRBJ1-1	few	TRBV6-6	14	TRBD1	TGTGCCAGCAGTCCCCCGCGACAGGGTGGTGAAGCTTTCTTT	CASSPPRQGGEAFF
TRBJ2-3	.	TRBV10-3	16	TRBD2	TGTGCCATCAGTCCCGCGACTAGCGGGGGCCCGGATACGCAGTATTTT	CAISPATSGGPDTQYF
TRBJ1-6	.	TRBV28	14	.	TGTGCCAGCGCGCCGCAGGGGTATAATTCACCCCTCCACTTT	CASAPQGYNSPLHF
TRBJ1-1	.	TRBV5-4	15	.	TGTGCCAGCAGCTTGAAGACGGGAATGAACACTGAAGCTTTCTTT	CASSLKTGMNTEAFF
TRBJ2-3	.	TRBV15	16	TRBD2	TGTGCCACCAGCGGAGGTAGCGGGGCTAGCACAGATACGCAGTATTTT	CATSGGSGASTDTQYF
TRBJ1-2	.	TRBV6-5	13	.	TGTGCCAGCAGTTTCCTAGAGACAGGCGGCTACACCTTC	CASSFLETGGYTF